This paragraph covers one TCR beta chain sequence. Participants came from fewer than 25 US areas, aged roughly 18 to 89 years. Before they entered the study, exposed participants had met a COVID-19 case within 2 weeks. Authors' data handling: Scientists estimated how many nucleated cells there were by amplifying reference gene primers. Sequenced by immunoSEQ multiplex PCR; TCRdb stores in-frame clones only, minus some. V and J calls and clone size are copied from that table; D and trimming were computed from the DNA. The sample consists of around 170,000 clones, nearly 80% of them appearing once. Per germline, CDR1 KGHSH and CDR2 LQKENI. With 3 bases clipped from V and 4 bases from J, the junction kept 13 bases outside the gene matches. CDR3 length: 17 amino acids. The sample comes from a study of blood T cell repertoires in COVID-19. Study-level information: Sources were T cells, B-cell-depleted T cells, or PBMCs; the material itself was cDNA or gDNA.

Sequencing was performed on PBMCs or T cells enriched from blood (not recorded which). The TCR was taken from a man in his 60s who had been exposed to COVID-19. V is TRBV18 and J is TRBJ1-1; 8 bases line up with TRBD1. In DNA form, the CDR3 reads TGTGCCAGCTCACCGCGCCCTAGACAGGGGAAGGGCACTGAAGCTTTCTTT. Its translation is CASSPRPRQGKGTEAFF.